This note documents a single TCR beta chain sequence. The sample comes from a study of blood T cell repertoires in COVID-19. For the study at large: Acute and convalescent COVID-19 samples came from the United States, Italy and Spain. T cells, B-cell-depleted T cells, or PBMCs provided the cDNA or gDNA that served as material.

CDR3 length: 14 residues. V was shortened by 1 base and J by 2 bases, with 9 bases between the two germline ends. The germline gives CDR1 SGHVS, CDR2 FNYEAQ. Original methodology: Reference gene primer amplification gave estimated nucleated cell counts. Profiling relied on immunoSEQ multiplex PCR, and the TCRdb table lists in-frame clones only, not all of them. For V, J and clone size, that table is used; D and trimming come from the DNA. This table holds about 300,000 clones, approximately 86% found once. The sequencing sample was made of peripheral blood. J is TRBJ2-7 and V is TRBV7-6, with D possibly TRBD2 on 6 matching bases. The source of this sequence is a man in his 70s with acute or convalescent COVID-19. Written as DNA, the CDR3 is TGTGCCAGCAGCTTAGAGCGGGCCACCTACGAGCAGTACTTC. This gives the protein CASSLERATYEQYF.